The source of this T cell receptor beta chain is a study of blood T cell repertoires in COVID-19. Profiled with immunoSEQ multiplex PCR; TCRdb holds only in-frame clones, not every one. The profile shows more than 150,000 clones, 80% of them singletons. V gave up 3 bases and J gave up 6 bases; unmatched junction bases: 9. The germline V gene encodes CDR1 DFQATT and CDR2 SNEGSKA (reference sequence). CDR3 size: 15 residues. This sequence was found in a man in his sixties who had been exposed to COVID-19. The sample consisted of PBMCs or T cells enriched from blood (not recorded which). The J gene is TRBJ2-2, the V gene TRBV20-1, with 8 bases that match TRBD2. CDR3 bases: TGCAGTGCTAGTCGGGGAGCGGGAGCGGCCGGGGAGCTGTTTTTT. Translating gives CSASRGAGAAGELFF.